This entry describes one T cell receptor (beta chain). What it recognizes is unknown. A sample-barcoded 5' primer and a J-beta primer mix were used in a second PCR of about 7 to 12 cycles. MiXCR was run by TCRdb on the 5' RACE reads, yielding one entry per CDR3 protein. The repertoire holds 600,000 to 1,000,000 distinct CDR3 sequences, 20% to 25% seen once, with more than 3% in the top ten. With 4 bases removed from V and 8 bases from J, the gap between germline ends came to 14 bases. This CDR3 comprises 13 residues. Germline V gene data show CDR1 as SGHTA and CDR2 as FQGNSA. This record belongs to a study of blood T cells in healthy people across ages. Study background: Template switching recovered approximately one barcoded beta molecule for every two T cells.

General observations from the study: Estimates drawn from one million T cells were deemed to understate diversity. Per million T cells, TCR beta diversity dropped roughly linearly as age increased.

These sequences were also reported in another study, on T cells of mothers and their children.

The origin of this receptor is a boy aged 5-17 years in good health. The gene calls are TRBV7-2 and TRBJ1-2; a possible D gene is TRBD1 (5 bases). Sequencing was carried out using blood. CDR3 loop: CASSSVSGDGYTF. CDR3 sequence (DNA): TGTGCCAGCAGCTCGGTTTCGGGGGACGGCTACACCTTC.